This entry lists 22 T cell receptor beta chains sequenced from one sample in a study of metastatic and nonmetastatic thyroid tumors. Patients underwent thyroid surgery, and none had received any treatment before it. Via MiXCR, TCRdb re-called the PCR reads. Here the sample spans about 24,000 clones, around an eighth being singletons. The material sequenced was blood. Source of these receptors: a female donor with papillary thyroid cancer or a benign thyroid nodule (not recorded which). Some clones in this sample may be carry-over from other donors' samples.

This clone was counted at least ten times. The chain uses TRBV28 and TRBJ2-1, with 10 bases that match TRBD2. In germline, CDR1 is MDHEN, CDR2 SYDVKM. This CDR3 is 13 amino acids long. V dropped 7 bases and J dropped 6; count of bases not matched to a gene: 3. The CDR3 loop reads CASILAGGNEQFF. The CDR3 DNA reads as TGTGCCAGCATCTTAGCGGGAGGCAATGAGCAGTTCTTC.

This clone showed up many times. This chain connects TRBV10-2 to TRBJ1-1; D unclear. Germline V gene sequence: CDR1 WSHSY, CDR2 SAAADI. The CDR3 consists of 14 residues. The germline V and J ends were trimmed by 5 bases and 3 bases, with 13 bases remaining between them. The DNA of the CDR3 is TGCGCCAGCAGTACTGCTATCGGTCACACTGAAGCTTTCTTT. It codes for CASSTAIGHTEAFF.

The CDR3 region has the DNA TGCAGTGCTAGAGATCCCGGGGAAGCGGGAGAGGGAAATGAGCAGTTCTTC. It yields the protein CSARDPGEAGEGNEQFF. The rearrangement uses TRBV20-1 and TRBJ2-1; TRBD2 matches at 8 bases. CDR3 size: 17 residues. V lost 0 bases and J lost 7; bases outside the gene matches: 14. Germline assignment: CDR1 DFQATT and CDR2 SNEGSKA (reference sequence).

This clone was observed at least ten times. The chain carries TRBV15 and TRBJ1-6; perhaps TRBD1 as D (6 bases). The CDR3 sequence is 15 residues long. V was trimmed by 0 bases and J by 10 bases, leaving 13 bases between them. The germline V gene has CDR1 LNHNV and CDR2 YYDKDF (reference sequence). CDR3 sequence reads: CATSRDLSRGSPLHF. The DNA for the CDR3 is TGTGCCACCAGCAGAGATCTCTCCAGGGGATCACCCCTCCACTTT.

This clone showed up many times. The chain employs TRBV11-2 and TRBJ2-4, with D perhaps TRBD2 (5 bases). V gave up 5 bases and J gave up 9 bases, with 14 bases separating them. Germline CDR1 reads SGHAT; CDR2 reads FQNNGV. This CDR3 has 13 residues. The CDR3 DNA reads TGTGCCAGCAGCATGCGGGCAGAGGGCATTCAGTACTTC. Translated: CASSMRAEGIQYF.

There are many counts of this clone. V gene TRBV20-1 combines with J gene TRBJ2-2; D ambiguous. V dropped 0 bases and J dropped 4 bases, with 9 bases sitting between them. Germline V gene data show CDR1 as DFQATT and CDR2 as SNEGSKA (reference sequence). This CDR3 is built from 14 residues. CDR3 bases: TGCAGTGCTAGAGATCTTAACCTCACCGGGGAGCTGTTTTTT. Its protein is CSARDLNLTGELFF.

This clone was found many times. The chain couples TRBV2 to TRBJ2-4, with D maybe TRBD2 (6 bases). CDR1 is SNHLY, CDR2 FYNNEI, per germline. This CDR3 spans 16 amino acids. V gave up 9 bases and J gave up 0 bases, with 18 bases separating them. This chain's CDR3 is CASDPGLLIAKNIQYF. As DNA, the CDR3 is TGTGCCAGTGATCCGGGACTCCTAATAGCCAAAAACATTCAGTACTTC.

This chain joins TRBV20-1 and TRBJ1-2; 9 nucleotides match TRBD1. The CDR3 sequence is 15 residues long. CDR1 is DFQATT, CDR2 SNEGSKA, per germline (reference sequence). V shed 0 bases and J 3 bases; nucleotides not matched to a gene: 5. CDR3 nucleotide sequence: TGCAGTGCTAGAGATTGGACAGGGGAACACTATGGCTACACCTTC. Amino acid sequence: CSARDWTGEHYGYTF.

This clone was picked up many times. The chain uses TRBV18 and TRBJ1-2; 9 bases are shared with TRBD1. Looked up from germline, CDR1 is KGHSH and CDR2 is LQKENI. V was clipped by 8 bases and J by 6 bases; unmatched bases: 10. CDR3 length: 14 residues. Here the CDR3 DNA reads TGTGCCAGCACGGTCGGGACAGGGTACGATGGCTACACCTTC. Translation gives CASTVGTGYDGYTF.

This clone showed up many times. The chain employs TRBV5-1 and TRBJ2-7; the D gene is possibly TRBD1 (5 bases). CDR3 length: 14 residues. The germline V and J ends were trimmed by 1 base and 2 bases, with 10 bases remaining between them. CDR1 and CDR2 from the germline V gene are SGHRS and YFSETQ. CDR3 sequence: CASSLSAGTYEQYF. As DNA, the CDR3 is TGCGCCAGCAGCTTGTCCGCAGGGACCTACGAGCAGTACTTC.

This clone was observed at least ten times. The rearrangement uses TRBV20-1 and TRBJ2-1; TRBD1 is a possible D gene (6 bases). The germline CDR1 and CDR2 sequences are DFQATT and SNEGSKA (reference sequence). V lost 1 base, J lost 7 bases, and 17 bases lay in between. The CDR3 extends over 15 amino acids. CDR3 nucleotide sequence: TGCAGTGCTAGAGGTGGGGGCAGGGGTCAAAATGAGCAGTTCTTC. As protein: CSARGGGRGQNEQFF.

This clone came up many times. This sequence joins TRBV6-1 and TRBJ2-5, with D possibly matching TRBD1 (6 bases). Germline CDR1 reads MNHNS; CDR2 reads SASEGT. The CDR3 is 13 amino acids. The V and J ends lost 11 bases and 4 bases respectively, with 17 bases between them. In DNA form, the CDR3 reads TGTGCCCACTGTAGGGACACAATAGAGACCCAGTACTTC. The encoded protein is CAHCRDTIETQYF.

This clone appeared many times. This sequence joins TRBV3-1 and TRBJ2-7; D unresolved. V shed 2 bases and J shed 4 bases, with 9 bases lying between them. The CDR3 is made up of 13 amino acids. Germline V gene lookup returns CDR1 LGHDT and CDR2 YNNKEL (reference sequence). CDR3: CASSQLVSYEQYF. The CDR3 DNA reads TGTGCCAGCAGCCAACTAGTTTCGTACGAGCAGTACTTC.

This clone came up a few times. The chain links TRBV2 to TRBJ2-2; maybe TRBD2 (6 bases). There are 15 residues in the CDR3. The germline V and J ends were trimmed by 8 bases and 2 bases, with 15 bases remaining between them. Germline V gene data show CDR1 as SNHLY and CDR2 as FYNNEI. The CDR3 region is CASGGERVNTGELFF. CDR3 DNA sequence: TGTGCCAGCGGTGGGGAGCGGGTCAACACCGGGGAGCTGTTTTTT.

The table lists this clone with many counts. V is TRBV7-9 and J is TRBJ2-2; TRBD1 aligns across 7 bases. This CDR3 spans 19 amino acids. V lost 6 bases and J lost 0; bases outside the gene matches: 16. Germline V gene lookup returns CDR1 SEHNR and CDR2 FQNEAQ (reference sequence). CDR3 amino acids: CASRRNTGTARANTGELFF. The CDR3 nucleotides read TGTGCCAGCAGACGCAACACTGGGACAGCACGCGCGAACACCGGGGAGCTGTTTTTT. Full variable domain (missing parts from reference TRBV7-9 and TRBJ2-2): DTGVSQNPRHKITKRGQNVTFRCDPISEHNRLYWYRQTLGQGPEFLTYFQNEAQLEKSRLLSDRFSAERPKGSFSTLEIQRTEQGDSAMYLCASRRNTGTARANTGELFFGEGSRLTVL.

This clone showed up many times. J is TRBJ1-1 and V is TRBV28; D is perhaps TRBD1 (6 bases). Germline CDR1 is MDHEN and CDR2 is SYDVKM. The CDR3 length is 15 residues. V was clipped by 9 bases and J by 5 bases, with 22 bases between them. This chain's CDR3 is CASIEGGRGGTEAFF. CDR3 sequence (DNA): TGTGCCAGTATCGAAGGGGGAAGAGGAGGTACTGAAGCTTTCTTT.

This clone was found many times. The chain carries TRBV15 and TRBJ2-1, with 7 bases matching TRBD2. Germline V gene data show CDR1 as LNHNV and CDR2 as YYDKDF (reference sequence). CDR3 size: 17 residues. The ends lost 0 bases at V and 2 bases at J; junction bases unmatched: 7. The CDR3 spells CATSRDSRGGTYNEQFF. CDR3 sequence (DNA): TGTGCCACCAGCAGAGATTCCCGCGGGGGAACCTACAATGAGCAGTTCTTC.

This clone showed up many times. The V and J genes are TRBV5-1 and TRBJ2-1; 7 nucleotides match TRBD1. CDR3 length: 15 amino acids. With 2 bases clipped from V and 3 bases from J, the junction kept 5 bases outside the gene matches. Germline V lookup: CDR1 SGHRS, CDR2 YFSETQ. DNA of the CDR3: TGCGCCAGCAGCTTAGGACAGGCCCTCTACAATGAGCAGTTCTTC. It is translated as CASSLGQALYNEQFF.

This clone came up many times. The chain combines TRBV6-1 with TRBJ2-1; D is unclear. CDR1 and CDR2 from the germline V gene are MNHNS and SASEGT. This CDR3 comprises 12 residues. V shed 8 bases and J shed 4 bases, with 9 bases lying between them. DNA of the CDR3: TGTGCCAGCGCTCCTGATTACAATGAGCAGTTCTTC. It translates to CASAPDYNEQFF.

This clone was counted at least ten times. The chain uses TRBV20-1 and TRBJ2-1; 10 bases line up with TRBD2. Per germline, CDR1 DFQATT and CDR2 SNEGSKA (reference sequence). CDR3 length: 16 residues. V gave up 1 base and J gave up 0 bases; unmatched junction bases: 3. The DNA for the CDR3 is TGCAGTGCTAGAGTCCCTAGCGGGAGCTCCTACAATGAGCAGTTCTTC. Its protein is CSARVPSGSSYNEQFF.

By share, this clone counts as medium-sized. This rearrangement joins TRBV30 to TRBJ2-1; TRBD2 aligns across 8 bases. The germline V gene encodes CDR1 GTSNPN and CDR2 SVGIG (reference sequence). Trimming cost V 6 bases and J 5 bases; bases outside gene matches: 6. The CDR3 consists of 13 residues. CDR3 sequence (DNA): TGTGCCTGTACGGGACTAGAACACAATGAGCAGTTCTTC. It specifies CACTGLEHNEQFF. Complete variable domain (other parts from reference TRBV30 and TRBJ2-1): SQTIHQWPATLVQPVGSPLSLECTVEGTSNPNLYWYRQAAGRGLQLLFYSVGIGQISSEVPQNLSASRPQDRQFILSSKKLLLSDSGFYLCACTGLEHNEQFFGPGTRLTVL.

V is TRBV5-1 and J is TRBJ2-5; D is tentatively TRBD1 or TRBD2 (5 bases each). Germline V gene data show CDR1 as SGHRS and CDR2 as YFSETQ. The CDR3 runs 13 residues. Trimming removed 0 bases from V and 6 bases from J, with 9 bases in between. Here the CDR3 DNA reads TGCGCCAGCAGCTTGGCAGGGACGCAGACCCAGTACTTC. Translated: CASSLAGTQTQYF. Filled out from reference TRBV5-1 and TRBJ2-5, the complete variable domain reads KAGVTQTPRYLIKTRGQQVTLSCSPISGHRSVSWYQQTPGQGLQFLFEYFSETQRNKGNFPGRFSGRQFSNSRSEMNVSTLELGDSALYLCASSLAGTQTQYFGPGTRLLVL.